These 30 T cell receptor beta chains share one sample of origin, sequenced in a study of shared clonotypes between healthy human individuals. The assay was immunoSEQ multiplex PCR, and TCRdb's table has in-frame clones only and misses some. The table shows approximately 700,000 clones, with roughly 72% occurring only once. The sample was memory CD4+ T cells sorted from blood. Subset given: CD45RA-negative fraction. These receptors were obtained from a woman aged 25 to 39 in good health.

This CDR3 reads CASSLDVGGRGYTF. As DNA, the CDR3 is TGTGCCAGCAGCTTAGATGTAGGAGGGCGCGGCTACACCTTC. The chain combines TRBV5-4 with TRBJ1-2; no clear D. Germline V gives CDR1 SGHNT, CDR2 YYREEE (reference sequence). This CDR3 region has 14 residues. V lost 2 bases, J lost 8 bases, and 16 bases lay in between.

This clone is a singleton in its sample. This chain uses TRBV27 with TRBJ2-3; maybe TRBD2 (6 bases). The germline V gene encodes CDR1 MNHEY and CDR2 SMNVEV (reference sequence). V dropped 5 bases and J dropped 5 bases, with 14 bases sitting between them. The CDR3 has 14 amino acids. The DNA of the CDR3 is TGTGCCAGCAGTCCGACTAGTTTCGGAGATACGCAGTATTTT. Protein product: CASSPTSFGDTQYF.

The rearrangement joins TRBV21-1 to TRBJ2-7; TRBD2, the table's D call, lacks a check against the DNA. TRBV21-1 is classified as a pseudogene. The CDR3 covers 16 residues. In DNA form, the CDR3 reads TGTGCCAGCAGCAGCCTCCTAGCGGGGCGACCCTACGAGCAGTACTTC. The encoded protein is CASSSLLAGRPYEQYF.

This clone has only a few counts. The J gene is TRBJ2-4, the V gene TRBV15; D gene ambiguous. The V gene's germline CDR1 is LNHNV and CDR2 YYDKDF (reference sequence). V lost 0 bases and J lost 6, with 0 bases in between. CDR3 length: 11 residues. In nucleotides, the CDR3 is TGTGCCACCAGCAGAGAAAACATTCAGTACTTC. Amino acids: CATSRENIQYF.

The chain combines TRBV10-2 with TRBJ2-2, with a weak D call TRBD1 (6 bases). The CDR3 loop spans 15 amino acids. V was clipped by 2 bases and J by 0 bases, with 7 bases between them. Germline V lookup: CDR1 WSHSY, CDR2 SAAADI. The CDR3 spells CASSERTANTGELFF. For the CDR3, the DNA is TGCGCCAGCAGTGAGAGGACAGCGAACACCGGGGAGCTGTTTTTT.

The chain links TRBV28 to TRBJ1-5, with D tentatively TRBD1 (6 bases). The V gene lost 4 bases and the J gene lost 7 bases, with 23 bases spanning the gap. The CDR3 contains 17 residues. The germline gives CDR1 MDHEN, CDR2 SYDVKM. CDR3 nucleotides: TGTGCCAGCAGTTCCTACACGACCCGGGGGGGCGGACAGCCCCAGCATTTT. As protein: CASSSYTTRGGGQPQHF.

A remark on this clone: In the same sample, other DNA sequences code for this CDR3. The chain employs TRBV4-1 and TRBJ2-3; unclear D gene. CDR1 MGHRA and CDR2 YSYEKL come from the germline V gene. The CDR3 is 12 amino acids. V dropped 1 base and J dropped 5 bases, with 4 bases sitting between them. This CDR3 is CASSQVVDTQYF. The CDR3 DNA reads TGCGCCAGCAGCCAAGTTGTAGATACGCAGTATTTT.

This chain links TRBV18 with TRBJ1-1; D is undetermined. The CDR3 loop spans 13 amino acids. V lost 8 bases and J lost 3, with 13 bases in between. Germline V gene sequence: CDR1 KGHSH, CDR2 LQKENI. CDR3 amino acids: CASQRVADTEAFF. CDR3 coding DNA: TGTGCCAGCCAGCGGGTGGCGGACACTGAAGCTTTCTTT. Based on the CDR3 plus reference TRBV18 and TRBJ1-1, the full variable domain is NAGVMQNPRHLVRRRGQEARLRCSPMKGHSHVYWYRQLPEEGLKFMVYLQKENIIDESGMPKERFSAEFPKEGPSILRIQQVVRGDSAAYFCASQRVADTEAFFGQGTRLTVV.

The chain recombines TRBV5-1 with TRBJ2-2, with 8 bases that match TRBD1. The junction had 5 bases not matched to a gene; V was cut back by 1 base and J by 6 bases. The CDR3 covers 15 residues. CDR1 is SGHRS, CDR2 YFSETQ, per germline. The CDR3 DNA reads TGCGCCAGCAGCTTGTCAGGGGGCGCGGCCGGGGAGCTGTTTTTT. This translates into CASSLSGGAAGELFF.

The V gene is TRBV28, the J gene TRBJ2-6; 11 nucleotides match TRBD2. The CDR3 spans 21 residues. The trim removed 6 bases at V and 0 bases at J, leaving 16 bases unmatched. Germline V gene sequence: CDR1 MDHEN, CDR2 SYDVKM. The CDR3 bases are TGTGCCAGCAGCCCTCAAGCTAGCGGGAGGTCCTATATCTCTGGGGCCAACGTCCTGACTTTC. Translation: CASSPQASGRSYISGANVLTF. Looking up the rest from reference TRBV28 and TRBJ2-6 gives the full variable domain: DVKVTQSSRYLVKRTGEKVFLECVQDMDHENMFWYRQDPGLGLRLIYFSYDVKMKEKGDIPEGYSVSREKKERFSLILESASTNQTSMYLCASSPQASGRSYISGANVLTFGAGSRLTVL.

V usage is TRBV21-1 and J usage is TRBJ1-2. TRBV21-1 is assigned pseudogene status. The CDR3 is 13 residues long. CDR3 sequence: CASRFPGSHGYTF. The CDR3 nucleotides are TGTGCCAGCCGATTTCCGGGGAGCCATGGCTACACCTTC.

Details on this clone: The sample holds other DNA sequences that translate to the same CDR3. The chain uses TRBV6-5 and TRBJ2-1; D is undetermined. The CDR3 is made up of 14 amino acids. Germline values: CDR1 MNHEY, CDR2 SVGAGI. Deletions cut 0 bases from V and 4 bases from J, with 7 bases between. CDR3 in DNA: TGTGCCAGCAGTTACTCCTCCGGGTACAATGAGCAGTTCTTC. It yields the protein CASSYSSGYNEQFF.

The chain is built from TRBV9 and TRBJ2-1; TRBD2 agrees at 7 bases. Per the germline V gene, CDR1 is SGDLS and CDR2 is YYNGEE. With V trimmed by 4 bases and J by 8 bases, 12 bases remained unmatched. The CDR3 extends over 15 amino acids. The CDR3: CASSLTPSGNDEQFF. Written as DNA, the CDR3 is TGTGCCAGCAGCTTAACGCCGAGCGGGAACGATGAGCAGTTCTTC.

CDR3: CASSQDPRQILNEQFF. The DNA for the CDR3 is TGTGCCAGCAGCCAAGATCCCCGACAGATTTTGAATGAGCAGTTCTTC. The chain carries TRBV4-2 and TRBJ2-1; perhaps TRBD1 as D (5 bases). The CDR3 has 16 residues. Between the trimmed V and J ends, which lost 0 bases and 7 bases, there was a span of 16 bases. Germline CDR1 reads LGHNA; CDR2 reads YNFKEQ.

The CDR3 sequence is CASSLEGRDEQYF. CDR3 bases: TGCGCCAGCAGCTTGGAGGGGCGGGACGAGCAGTACTTC. The chain is built from TRBV5-1 and TRBJ2-7; D possibly matches TRBD1 or TRBD2 (5 bases each). Germline lookup yields CDR1 SGHRS and CDR2 YFSETQ. The CDR3 loop spans 13 amino acids. The V end was cut by 0 bases, the J end by 5 bases, with 9 bases between.

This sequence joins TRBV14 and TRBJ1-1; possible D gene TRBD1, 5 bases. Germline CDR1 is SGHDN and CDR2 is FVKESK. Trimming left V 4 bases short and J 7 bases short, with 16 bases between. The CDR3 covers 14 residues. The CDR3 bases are TGTGCCAGCAGCCTTGGAGGGGCCCGGTTTGAAGCTTTCTTT. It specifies CASSLGGARFEAFF.

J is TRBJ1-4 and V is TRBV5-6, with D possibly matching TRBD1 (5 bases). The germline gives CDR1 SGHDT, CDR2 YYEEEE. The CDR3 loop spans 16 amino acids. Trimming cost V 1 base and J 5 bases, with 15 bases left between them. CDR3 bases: TGTGCCAGCAGCTTGCCTTTACAACGGACAAATGAAAAACTGTTTTTT. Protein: CASSLPLQRTNEKLFF.

The CDR3 sequence is CASSQEGLAHPPLHF. CDR3 DNA sequence: TGTGCCAGCAGCCAAGAAGGGTTGGCACACCCACCCCTCCACTTT. The J gene is TRBJ1-6, the V gene TRBV4-2; D uncertain. Trimming shortened V by 0 bases and J by 11 bases, and 14 bases separated the two germline ends. Germline V gives CDR1 LGHNA, CDR2 YNFKEQ. The CDR3 has 15 residues.

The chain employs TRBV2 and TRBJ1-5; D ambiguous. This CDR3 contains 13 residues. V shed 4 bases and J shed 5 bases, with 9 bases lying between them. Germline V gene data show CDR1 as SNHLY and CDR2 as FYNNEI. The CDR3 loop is CASSGENYQPQHF. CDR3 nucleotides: TGTGCCAGCAGTGGAGAAAATTATCAGCCCCAGCATTTT.

CDR3 sequence: CASSLGRIREQYF. The CDR3 coding sequence is TGTGCCAGCAGTTTAGGACGGATTAGGGAGCAGTACTTC. The chain is built from TRBV28 and TRBJ2-7, with no clear D. Germline V gene sequence: CDR1 MDHEN, CDR2 SYDVKM. V was trimmed by 2 bases and J by 7 bases, leaving 12 bases between them. This CDR3 region has 13 residues.

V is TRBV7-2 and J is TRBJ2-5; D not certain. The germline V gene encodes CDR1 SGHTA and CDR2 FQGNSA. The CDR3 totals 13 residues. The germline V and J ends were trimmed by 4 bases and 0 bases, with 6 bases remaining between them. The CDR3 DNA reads TGTGCCAGCAGCTCTAGATACCAAGAGACCCAGTACTTC. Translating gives CASSSRYQETQYF.

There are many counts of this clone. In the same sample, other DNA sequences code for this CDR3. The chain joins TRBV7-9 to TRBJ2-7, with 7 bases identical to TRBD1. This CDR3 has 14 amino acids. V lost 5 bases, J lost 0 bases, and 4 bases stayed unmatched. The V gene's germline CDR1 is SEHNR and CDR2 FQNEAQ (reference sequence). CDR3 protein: CASSRQGDSYEQYF. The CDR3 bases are TGTGCCAGCAGCCGACAGGGAGACTCCTACGAGCAGTACTTC. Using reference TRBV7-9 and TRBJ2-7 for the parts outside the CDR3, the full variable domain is DTGVSQNPRHKITKRGQNVTFRCDPISEHNRLYWYRQTLGQGPEFLTYFQNEAQLEKSRLLSDRFSAERPKGSFSTLEIQRTEQGDSAMYLCASSRQGDSYEQYFGPGTRLTVT.

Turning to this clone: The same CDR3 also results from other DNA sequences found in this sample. The CDR3 nucleotides are TGTGCCAGCAGCCTCGCTAGCGGCACAGATACGCAGTATTTT. Protein: CASSLASGTDTQYF. V and J are TRBV7-2 and TRBJ2-3; D perhaps matches TRBD2 (6 bases). V was trimmed by 5 bases and J by 1 base, leaving 10 bases between them. The V gene's germline CDR1 is SGHTA and CDR2 FQGNSA. The CDR3 loop spans 14 amino acids. Full variable domain (remainder filled in from reference TRBV7-2 and TRBJ2-3): GAGVSQSPSNKVTEKGKDVELRCDPISGHTALYWYRQSLGQGLEFLIYFQGNSAPDKSGLPSDRFSAERTGGSVSTLTIQRTQQEDSAVYLCASSLASGTDTQYFGPGTRLTVL.

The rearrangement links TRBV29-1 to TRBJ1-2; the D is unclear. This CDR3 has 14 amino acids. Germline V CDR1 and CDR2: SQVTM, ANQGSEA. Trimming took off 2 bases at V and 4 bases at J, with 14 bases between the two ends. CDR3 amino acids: CSVENRATFYGYTF. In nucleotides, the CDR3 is TGCAGCGTTGAAAATCGGGCGACATTCTATGGCTACACCTTC.

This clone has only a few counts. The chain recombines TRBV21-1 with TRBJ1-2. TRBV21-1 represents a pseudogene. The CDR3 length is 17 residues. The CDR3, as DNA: TGTGCCAGCAGCAAAATCGGAGACGGAGTATACAACTATGGCTACACCTTC. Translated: CASSKIGDGVYNYGYTF.

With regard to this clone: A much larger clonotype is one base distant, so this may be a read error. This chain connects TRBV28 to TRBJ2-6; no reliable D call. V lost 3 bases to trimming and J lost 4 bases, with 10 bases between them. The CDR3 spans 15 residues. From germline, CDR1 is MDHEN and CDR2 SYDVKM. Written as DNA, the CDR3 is TGTGCCAGCAGTTTGTGGGGTACCGGGGCCAACGTCCTGACTTTC. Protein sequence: CASSLWGTGANVLTF.

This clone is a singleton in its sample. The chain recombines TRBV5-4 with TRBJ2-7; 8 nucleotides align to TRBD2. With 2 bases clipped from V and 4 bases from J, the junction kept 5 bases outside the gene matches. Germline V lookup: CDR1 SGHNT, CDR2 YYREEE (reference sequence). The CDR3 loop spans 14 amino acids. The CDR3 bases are TGTGCCAGCAGCTTCGAGCGGGAGAGATACGAGCAGTACTTC. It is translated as CASSFERERYEQYF.

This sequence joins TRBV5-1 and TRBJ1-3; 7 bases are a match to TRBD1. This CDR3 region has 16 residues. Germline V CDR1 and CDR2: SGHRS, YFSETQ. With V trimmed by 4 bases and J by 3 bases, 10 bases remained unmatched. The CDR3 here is CASSLESGTVGNTIYF. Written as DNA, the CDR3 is TGCGCCAGCAGCCTGGAGTCCGGGACAGTTGGAAACACCATATATTTT.

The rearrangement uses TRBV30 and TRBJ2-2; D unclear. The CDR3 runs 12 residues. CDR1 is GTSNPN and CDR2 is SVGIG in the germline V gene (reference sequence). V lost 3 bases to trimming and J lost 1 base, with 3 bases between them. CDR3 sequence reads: CAWRKNTGELFF. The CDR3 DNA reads TGTGCCTGGAGAAAGAACACCGGGGAGCTGTTTTTT.

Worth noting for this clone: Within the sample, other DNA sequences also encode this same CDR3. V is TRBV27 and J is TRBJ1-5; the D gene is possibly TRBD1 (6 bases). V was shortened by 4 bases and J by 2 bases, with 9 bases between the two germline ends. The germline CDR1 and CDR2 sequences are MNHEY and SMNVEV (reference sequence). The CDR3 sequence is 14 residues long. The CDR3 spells CASSSGVGNQPQHF. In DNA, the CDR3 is TGTGCCAGCAGTTCAGGGGTAGGCAATCAGCCCCAGCATTTT.